Shown below are 7 T cell receptor beta chains from a single sample sequenced in a study of T-cell reconstitution after alpha-beta-depleted transplantation in children. Unique molecular identifiers featured in how the TCRbeta library was prepared. A single record per CDR3 protein comes from TCRdb applying MiXCR to the PCR reads. The table has about 610,000 distinct CDR3 sequences, about 10% seen once. The source material was PBMCs from the stem cell graft donor, sampled from the stem cell graft. The receptors shown here come from a human donor who donated a stem cell graft to a child with acute myeloid leukemia.

This chain links TRBV9 with TRBJ2-7; D ambiguous. Germline-derived CDR1 and CDR2 are SGDLS and YYNGEE. V dropped 0 bases and J dropped 3 bases, with 13 bases sitting between them. The CDR3 runs 15 residues. The CDR3 loop reads CASSVADNLGYEQYF. The DNA for the CDR3 is TGTGCCAGCAGCGTAGCAGACAACCTTGGCTACGAGCAGTACTTC. Looking up the rest from reference TRBV9 and TRBJ2-7 gives the full variable domain: DSGVTQTPKHLITATGQRVTLRCSPRSGDLSVYWYQQSLDQGLQFLIQYYNGEERAKGNILERFSAQQFPDLHSELNLSSLELGDSALYFCASSVADNLGYEQYFGPGTRLTVT.

This clonotype has just a few counts. The chain is built from TRBV11-2 and TRBJ1-1, with 8 bases lining up with TRBD1. The V segment lost 1 base and the J segment 11 bases; nucleotides outside the gene matches: 6. The CDR3 sequence is 13 residues long. In germline, CDR1 is SGHAT, CDR2 FQNNGV. The CDR3 reads CASSLGTGGVAFF. CDR3 DNA: TGTGCCAGCAGCTTAGGCACAGGGGGTGTCGCTTTCTTT.

The sample holds many counts of this clonotype. This sequence joins TRBV29-1 and TRBJ2-5; TRBD1 matches 8 bases. Trimming removed 6 bases from V and 5 bases from J; junction bases left unmatched: 5. The CDR3 is 12 amino acids. Germline loops: CDR1 SQVTM, CDR2 ANQGSEA. The CDR3 nucleotides read TGCAGCGTCGGACAGGGTGGGGAGACCCAGTACTTC. Translated, it gives CSVGQGGETQYF. The full variable domain, completed using reference TRBV29-1 and TRBJ2-5, is SAVISQKPSRDICQRGTSLTIQCQVDSQVTMMFWYRQQPGQSLTLIATANQGSEATYESGFVIDKFPISRPNLTFSTLTVSNMSPEDSSIYLCSVGQGGETQYFGPGTRLLVL.

This clonotype was counted a few times. The chain joins TRBV30 to TRBJ1-3, with D unresolved. Per germline, CDR1 GTSNPN and CDR2 SVGIG (reference sequence). This CDR3 spans 12 amino acids. V was cut by 4 bases and J by 4 bases, with 8 bases left in between. For the CDR3, the DNA is TGTGCCTGGACGTCGGCGGGAAACACCATATATTTT. It specifies CAWTSAGNTIYF.

This clonotype was seen only a few times. The V and J genes are TRBV7-2 and TRBJ2-7; D not resolved. V was clipped by 1 base and J by 0 bases, with 10 bases between them. Germline V gene lookup returns CDR1 SGHTA and CDR2 FQGNSA. CDR3 length: 15 amino acids. The CDR3 nucleotides are TGTGCCAGCAGCTTAGGAGTAGCTAGCTCCTACGAGCAGTACTTC. Translating gives CASSLGVASSYEQYF. The complete variable domain, with remaining parts taken from reference TRBV7-2 and TRBJ2-7, reads GAGVSQSPSNKVTEKGKDVELRCDPISGHTALYWYRQSLGQGLEFLIYFQGNSAPDKSGLPSDRFSAERTGGSVSTLTIQRTQQEDSAVYLCASSLGVASSYEQYFGPGTRLTVT.

This clonotype was observed many times. The chain couples TRBV27 to TRBJ2-6; D is ambiguous. This CDR3 spans 15 amino acids. CDR1 is MNHEY, CDR2 SMNVEV, per germline (reference sequence). The V end was cut by 6 bases, the J end by 1 base, with 10 bases between. The CDR3 loop reads CASSLRTSGANVLTF. The CDR3 coding sequence is TGTGCCAGCAGCCTAAGGACGTCTGGGGCCAACGTCCTGACTTTC.

This clonotype was counted a few times. This chain links TRBV18 with TRBJ2-7; D may be TRBD2 (5 bases). The CDR3 runs to 15 residues. Germline V gene data show CDR1 as KGHSH and CDR2 as LQKENI. V lost 4 bases, J lost 3 bases, and 16 bases lay in between. CDR3 sequence (DNA): TGTGCCAGCTCACTTGAGCGGCAGAAGGGCTACGAGCAGTACTTC. Its protein is CASSLERQKGYEQYF.